This T cell receptor beta chain comes out of a study of PD-1 blockade in classical Hodgkin lymphoma. Sequencing used immunoSEQ multiplex PCR; TCRdb keeps in-frame clones, though not all of them. The sample has some 95,000 clones, 90% seen once; the top ten hold 2.5% to 3.5%. Time point of the sample: cycle 4 day 1 (C4D1), after more than five weeks of nivolumab. In every patient, relapse followed autologous stem cell transplantation, while exposure to brentuximab vedotin differed. Germline CDR1 is MGHRA and CDR2 is YSYEKL. This CDR3 has 15 residues. V was cut by 4 bases and J by 5 bases, with 17 bases left in between.

The TCR sequence derives from a human donor with classical Hodgkin lymphoma. The source was peripheral blood mononuclear cells (PBMCs), collected before the fourth cycle of nivolumab. The chain links TRBV4-1 to TRBJ2-5; D is possibly TRBD1 (6 bases). The CDR3 bases are TGCGCCAGCAGCCCTTCGGGCAGGGGATCCGAGACCCAGTACTTC. Translation gives CASSPSGRGSETQYF.